This T cell receptor beta chain was sequenced during a study of somatic mutations in cytotoxic T cells in rheumatoid arthritis. Regarding the study as a whole: A single CD8+ clone exceeded 20% of CD8+ cells in about an eighth of the 65 patients. For rheumatoid arthritis patients, the slight TRBV07 underrepresentation lacked multiple-comparison adjustment.

Data came from immunoSEQ multiplex PCR; TCRdb stores just in-frame clones and leaves some out. The profile shows 2,000 to 2,500 clones, 80% to 90% of them singletons. Magnetic beads with positive selection isolated CD4+ and CD8+ fractions, whose purity was verified by flow cytometry. Germline V gene lookup returns CDR1 SGDLS and CDR2 YYNGEE. The CDR3 sequence is 15 residues long. Between the trimmed V and J ends, which lost 0 bases and 4 bases, there was a span of 13 bases. Turning to this clone: Its specificity is not known.

The receptor's source is an adult with rheumatoid arthritis. Sequencing was carried out using CD8+ T cells sorted from blood. The chain combines TRBV9 with TRBJ2-5; D perhaps matches TRBD2 (6 bases). The DNA of the CDR3 is TGTGCCAGCAGCGTAGACGGGACTGCAGGAGAGACCCAGTACTTC. Protein: CASSVDGTAGETQYF.